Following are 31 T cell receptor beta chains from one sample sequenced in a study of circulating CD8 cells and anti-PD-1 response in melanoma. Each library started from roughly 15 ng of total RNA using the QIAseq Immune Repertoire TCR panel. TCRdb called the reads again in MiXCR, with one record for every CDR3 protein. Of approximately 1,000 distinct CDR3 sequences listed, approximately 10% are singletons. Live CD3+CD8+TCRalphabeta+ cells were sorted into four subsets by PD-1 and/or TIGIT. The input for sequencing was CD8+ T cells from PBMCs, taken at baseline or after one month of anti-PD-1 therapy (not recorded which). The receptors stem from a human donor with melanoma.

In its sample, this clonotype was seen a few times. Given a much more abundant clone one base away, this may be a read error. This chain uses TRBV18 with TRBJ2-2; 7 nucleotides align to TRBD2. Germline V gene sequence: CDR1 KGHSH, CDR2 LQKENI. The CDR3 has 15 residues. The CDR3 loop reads CASSPETDFSGKLFF. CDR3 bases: TGTGCCAGCTCACCCGAGACAGATTTCAGCGGGAAGCTGTTTTTT. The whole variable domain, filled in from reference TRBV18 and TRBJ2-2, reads NAGVMQNPRHLVRRRGQEARLRCSPMKGHSHVYWYRQLPEEGLKFMVYLQKENIIDESGMPKERFSAEFPKEGPSILRIQQVVRGDSAAYFCASSPETDFSGKLFFGEGSRLTVL.

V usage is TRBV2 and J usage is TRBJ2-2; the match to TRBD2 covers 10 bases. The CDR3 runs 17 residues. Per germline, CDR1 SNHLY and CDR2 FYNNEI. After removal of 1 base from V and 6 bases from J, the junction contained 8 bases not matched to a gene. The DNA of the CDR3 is TGTGCCAGCAGTGAAGTGTCTGCTAGCGGGGGTTCCGGGGAGCTGTTTTTT. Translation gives CASSEVSASGGSGELFF.

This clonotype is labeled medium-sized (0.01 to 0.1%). The CDR3 sequence is CASSLTAGQHQETQYF. The DNA for the CDR3 is TGCGCCAGCAGCTTGACGGCGGGCCAACACCAAGAGACCCAGTACTTC. The chain couples TRBV5-1 to TRBJ2-5; tentative D call: TRBD2 (5 bases). The V gene lost 1 base and the J gene lost 0 bases, with 13 bases spanning the gap. The CDR3 is made up of 16 amino acids. The germline CDR1 and CDR2 sequences are SGHRS and YFSETQ.

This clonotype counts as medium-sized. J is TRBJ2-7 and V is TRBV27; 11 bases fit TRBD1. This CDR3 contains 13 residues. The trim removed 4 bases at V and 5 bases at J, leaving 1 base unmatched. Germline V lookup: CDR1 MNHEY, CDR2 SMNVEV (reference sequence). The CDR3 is CASSSGQGDEQYF. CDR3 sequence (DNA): TGTGCCAGCAGTTCGGGACAGGGGGACGAGCAGTACTTC.

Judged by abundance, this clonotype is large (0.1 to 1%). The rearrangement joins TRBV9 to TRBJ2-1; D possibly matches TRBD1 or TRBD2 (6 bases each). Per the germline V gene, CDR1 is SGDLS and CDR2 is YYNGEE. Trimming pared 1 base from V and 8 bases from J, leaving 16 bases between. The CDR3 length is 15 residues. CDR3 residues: CASSVWGALGDEQFF. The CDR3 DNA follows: TGTGCCAGCAGCGTATGGGGGGCCCTTGGGGATGAGCAGTTCTTC.

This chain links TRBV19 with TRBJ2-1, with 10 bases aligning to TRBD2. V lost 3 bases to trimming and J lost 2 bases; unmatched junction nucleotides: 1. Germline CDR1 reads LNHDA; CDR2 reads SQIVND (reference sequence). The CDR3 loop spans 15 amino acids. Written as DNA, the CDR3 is TGTGCCAGTAGTATTAGCGGGGGGACCTACAATGAGCAGTTCTTC. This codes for CASSISGGTYNEQFF.

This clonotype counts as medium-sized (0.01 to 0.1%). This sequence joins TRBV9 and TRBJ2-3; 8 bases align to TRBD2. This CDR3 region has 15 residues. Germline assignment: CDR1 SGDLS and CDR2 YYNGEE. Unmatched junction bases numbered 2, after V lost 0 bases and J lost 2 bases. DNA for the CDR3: TGTGCCAGCAGCGTAGTTAGCGGGGTCACAGATACGCAGTATTTT. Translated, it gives CASSVVSGVTDTQYF.

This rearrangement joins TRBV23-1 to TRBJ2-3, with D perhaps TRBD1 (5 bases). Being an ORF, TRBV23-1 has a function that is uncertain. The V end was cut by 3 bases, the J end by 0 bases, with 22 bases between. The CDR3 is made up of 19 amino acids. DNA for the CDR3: TGCGCCAGCAGTCATCCGAAGACCCAGGGATATTGGAGCACAGATACGCAGTATTTT. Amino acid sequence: CASSHPKTQGYWSTDTQYF.

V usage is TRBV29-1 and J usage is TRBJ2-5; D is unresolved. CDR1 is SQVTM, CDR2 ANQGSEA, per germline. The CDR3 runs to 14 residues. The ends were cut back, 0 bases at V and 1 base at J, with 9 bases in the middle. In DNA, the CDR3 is TGCAGCGTTGAAGATCTAAAGCCCCAAGAGACCCAGTACTTC. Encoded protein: CSVEDLKPQETQYF. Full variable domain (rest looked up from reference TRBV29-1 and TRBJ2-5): SAVISQKPSRDICQRGTSLTIQCQVDSQVTMMFWYRQQPGQSLTLIATANQGSEATYESGFVIDKFPISRPNLTFSTLTVSNMSPEDSSIYLCSVEDLKPQETQYFGPGTRLLVL.

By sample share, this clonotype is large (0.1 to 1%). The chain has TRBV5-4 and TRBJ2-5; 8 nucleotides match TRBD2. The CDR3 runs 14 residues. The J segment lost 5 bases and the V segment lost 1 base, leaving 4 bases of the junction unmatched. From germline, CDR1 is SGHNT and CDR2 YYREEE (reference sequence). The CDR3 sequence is CASSLPGLEETQYF. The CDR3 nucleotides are TGTGCCAGCAGCTTGCCGGGACTAGAGGAGACCCAGTACTTC.

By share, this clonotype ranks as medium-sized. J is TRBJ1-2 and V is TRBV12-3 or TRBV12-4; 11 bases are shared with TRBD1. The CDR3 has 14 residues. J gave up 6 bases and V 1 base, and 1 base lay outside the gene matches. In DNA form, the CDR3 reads TGTGCCAGCAGTTTAGGGACAGGGGGCAATGGCTACACCTTC. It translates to CASSLGTGGNGYTF.

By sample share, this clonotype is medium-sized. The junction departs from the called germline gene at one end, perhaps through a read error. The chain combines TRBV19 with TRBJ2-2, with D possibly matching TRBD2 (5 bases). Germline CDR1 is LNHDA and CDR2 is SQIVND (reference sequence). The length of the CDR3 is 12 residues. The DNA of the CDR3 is TGTGCCAGTACTCCCGGCACCGGGGAGCTGTCTTTT. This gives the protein CASTPGTGELSF. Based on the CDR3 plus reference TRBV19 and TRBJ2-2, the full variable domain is DGGITQSPKYLFRKEGQNVTLSCEQNLNHDAMYWYRQDPGQGLRLIYYSQIVNDFQKGDIAEGYSVSREKKESFPLTVTSAQKNPTAFYLCASTPGTGELSFGEGSRLTVL.

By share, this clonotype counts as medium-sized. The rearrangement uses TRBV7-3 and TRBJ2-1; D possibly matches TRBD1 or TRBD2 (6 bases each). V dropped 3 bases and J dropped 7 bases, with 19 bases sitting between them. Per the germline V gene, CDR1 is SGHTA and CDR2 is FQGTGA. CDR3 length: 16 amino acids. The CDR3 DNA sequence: TGTGCCAGCAGCTTGCCGACGGGGGCGAAATATAATGAGCAGTTCTTC. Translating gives CASSLPTGAKYNEQFF. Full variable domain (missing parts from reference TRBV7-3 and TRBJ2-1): GAGVSQTPSNKVTEKGKYVELRCDPISGHTALYWYRQSLGQGPEFLIYFQGTGAADDSGLPNDRFFAVRPEGSVSTLKIQRTERGDSAVYLCASSLPTGAKYNEQFFGPGTRLTVL.

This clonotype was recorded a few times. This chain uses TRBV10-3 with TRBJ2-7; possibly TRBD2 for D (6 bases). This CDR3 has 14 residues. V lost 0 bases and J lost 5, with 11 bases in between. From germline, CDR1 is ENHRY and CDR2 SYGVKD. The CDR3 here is CAISESPLANEQYF. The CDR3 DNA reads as TGTGCCATCAGTGAGTCCCCGCTAGCGAACGAGCAGTACTTC.

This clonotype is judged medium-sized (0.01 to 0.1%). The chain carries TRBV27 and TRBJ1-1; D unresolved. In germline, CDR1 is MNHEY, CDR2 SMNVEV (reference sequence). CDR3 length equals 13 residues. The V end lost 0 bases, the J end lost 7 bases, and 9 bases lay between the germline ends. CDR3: CASSLSGPSEAFF. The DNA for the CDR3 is TGTGCCAGCAGTTTATCAGGGCCCAGTGAAGCTTTCTTT.

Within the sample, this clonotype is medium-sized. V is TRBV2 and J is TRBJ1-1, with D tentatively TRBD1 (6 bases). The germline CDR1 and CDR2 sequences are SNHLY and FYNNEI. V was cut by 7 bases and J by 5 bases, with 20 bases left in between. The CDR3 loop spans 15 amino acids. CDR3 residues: CASTPLGGRWTEAFF. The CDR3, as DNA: TGTGCCAGCACCCCGTTAGGGGGAAGATGGACTGAAGCTTTCTTT.

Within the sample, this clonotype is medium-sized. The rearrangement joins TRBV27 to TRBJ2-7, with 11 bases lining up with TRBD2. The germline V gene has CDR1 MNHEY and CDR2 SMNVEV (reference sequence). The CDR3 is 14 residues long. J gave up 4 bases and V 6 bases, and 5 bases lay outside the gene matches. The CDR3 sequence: CASRNSGGGYEQYF. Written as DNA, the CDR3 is TGTGCCAGCAGGAATAGCGGGGGGGGTTACGAGCAGTACTTC.

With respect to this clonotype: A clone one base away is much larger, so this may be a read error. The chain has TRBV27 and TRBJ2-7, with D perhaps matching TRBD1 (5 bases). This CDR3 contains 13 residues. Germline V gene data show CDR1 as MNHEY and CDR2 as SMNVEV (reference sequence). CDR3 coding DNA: TGTGCCAGCAGCCCCAGGGCCTCCTACGAGCTGTACTTC. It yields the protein CASSPRASYELYF.

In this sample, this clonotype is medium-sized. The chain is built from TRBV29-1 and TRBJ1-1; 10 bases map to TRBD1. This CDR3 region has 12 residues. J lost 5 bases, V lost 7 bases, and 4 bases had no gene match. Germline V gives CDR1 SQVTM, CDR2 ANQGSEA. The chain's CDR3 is CSEGQGTTEAFF. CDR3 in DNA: TGCAGCGAGGGACAGGGGACGACTGAAGCTTTCTTT.

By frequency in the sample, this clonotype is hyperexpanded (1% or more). As DNA, the CDR3 is TGTGCCAGCAGCTTGGAAGTTGGCAGCGAGACCTATGGCTACACCTTC. Translating it yields CASSLEVGSETYGYTF. The gene calls are TRBV5-6 and TRBJ1-2; no reliable D call. Deletions cut 0 bases from V and 4 bases from J, with 16 bases between. CDR1 and CDR2 from the germline V gene are SGHDT and YYEEEE. This CDR3 spans 16 amino acids.

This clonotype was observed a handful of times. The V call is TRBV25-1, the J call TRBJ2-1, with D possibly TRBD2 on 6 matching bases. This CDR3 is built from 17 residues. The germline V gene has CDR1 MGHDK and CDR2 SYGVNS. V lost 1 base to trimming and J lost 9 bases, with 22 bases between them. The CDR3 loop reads CASSESAEYREVGEQFF. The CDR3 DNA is TGTGCCAGCAGTGAATCGGCAGAATATAGGGAGGTGGGTGAGCAGTTCTTC.

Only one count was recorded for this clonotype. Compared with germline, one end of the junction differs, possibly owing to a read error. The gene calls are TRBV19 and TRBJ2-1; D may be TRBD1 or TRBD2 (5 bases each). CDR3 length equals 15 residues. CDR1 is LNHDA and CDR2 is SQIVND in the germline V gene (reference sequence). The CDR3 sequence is CASSIGASVGNEQFF. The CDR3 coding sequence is TGTGCCAGTAGTATCGGGGCATCCGTTGGCAATGAGCAATTCTTC.

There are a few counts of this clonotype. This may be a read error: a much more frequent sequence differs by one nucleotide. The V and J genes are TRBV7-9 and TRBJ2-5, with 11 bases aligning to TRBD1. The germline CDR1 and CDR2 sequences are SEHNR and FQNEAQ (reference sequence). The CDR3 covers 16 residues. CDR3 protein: CASSLGQGASSESQYF. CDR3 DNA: TGTGCCAGCAGCCTCGGACAGGGGGCATCTTCAGAGTCCCAGTACTTC.

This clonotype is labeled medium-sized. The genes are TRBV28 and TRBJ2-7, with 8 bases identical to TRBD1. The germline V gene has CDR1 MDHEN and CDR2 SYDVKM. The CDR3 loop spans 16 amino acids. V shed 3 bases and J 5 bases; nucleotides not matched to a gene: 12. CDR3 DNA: TGTGCCAGCAGTTTCTACGGACAGGGAGGTTTCCACGAGCAGTACTTC. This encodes CASSFYGQGGFHEQYF.

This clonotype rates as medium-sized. This CDR3 is CASSWTGGLPNEQFF. The CDR3 DNA reads as TGTGCCAGCAGTTGGACAGGGGGCTTACCGAATGAGCAGTTCTTC. V usage is TRBV5-5 and J usage is TRBJ2-1, with 11 bases matching TRBD1. The CDR3 totals 15 residues. Germline-derived CDR1 and CDR2 are SGHKS and YYEKEE (reference sequence). V lost 5 bases to trimming and J lost 7 bases; unmatched junction nucleotides: 8.

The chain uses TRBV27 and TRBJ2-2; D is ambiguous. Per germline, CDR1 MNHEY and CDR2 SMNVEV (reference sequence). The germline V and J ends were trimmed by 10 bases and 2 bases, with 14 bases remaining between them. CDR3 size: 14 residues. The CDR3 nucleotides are TGTGCCACCACCCCTTTGGGCAACACCGGGGAGCTGTTTTTT. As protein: CATTPLGNTGELFF.

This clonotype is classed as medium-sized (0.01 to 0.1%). CDR3 in amino acids: CATPIVPYTF. The CDR3 DNA reads TGTGCCACCCCGATCGTGCCCTACACCTTC. The genes are TRBV27 and TRBJ1-2, with unresolved D. The CDR3 runs 10 residues. V lost 10 bases and J 10 bases, leaving 13 bases between the germline ends. Germline lookup yields CDR1 MNHEY and CDR2 SMNVEV (reference sequence).

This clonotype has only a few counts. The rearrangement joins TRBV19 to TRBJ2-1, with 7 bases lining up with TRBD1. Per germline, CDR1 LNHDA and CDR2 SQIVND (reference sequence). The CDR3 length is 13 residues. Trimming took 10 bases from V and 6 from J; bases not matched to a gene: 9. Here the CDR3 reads CAITDRLTNEQFF. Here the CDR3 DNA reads TGTGCCATCACGGACAGGCTAACCAATGAGCAGTTCTTC.

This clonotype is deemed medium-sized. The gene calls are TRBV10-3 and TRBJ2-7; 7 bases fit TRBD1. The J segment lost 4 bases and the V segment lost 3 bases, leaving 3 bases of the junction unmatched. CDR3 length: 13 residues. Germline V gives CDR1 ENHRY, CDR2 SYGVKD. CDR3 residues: CAISDGTVYEQYF. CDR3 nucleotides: TGTGCCATCAGTGATGGGACAGTTTACGAGCAGTACTTC.

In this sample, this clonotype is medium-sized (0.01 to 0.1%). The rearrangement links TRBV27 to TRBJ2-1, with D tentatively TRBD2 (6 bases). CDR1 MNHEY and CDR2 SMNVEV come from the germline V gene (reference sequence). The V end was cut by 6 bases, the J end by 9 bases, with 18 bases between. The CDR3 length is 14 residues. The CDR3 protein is CASSQTAGPTEQFF. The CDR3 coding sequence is TGTGCCAGCAGCCAAACAGCGGGCCCAACTGAGCAGTTCTTC.

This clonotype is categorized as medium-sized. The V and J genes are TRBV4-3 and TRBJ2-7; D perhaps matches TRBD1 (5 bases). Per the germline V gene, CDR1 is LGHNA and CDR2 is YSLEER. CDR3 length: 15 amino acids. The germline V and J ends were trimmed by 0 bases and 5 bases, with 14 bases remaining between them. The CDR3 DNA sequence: TGCGCCAGCAGCCAAGAAAGAGCAGGGTATGACGAGCAGTACTTC. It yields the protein CASSQERAGYDEQYF.